These 4 T cell receptor beta chains share one sample of origin, sequenced in a study of cytomegalovirus exposure and HLA in healthy donors. PCR involved 60 Vbeta and 13 Jbeta primers. TCRdb's copy holds only in-frame clones and misses some; the assay was immunoSEQ multiplex PCR. This table has 90,000 or so clones, 65% to 90% appearing once. The source material was PBMCs. These receptors came from a man aged 25 to 40 in good health and CMV-seropositive.

V and J are TRBV5-1 and TRBJ2-5, with 11 bases matching TRBD2. J gave up 5 bases and V 4 bases, and 10 bases lay outside the gene matches. The CDR3 runs to 16 residues. Germline V gene sequence: CDR1 SGHRS, CDR2 YFSETQ. CDR3 sequence (DNA): TGCGCCAGCAGCCCGGTACTAGCGGGAGTTGGTGAGACCCAGTACTTC. Protein: CASSPVLAGVGETQYF. Filled out from reference TRBV5-1 and TRBJ2-5, the complete variable domain reads KAGVTQTPRYLIKTRGQQVTLSCSPISGHRSVSWYQQTPGQGLQFLFEYFSETQRNKGNFPGRFSGRQFSNSRSEMNVSTLELGDSALYLCASSPVLAGVGETQYFGPGTRLLVL.

V gene TRBV7-2 combines with J gene TRBJ2-3, with 9 bases lining up with TRBD2. After removal of 5 bases from V and 1 base from J, the junction contained 4 bases not matched to a gene. Germline CDR1 SGHTA, CDR2 FQGNSA. The CDR3 totals 15 residues. The CDR3 sequence is CASSISGGGTDTQYF. DNA of the CDR3: TGTGCCAGCAGCATTAGCGGGGGTGGCACAGATACGCAGTATTTT.

The chain recombines TRBV6-5 with TRBJ2-5; 8 nucleotides line up with TRBD1. This CDR3 is built from 13 residues. Germline-derived CDR1 and CDR2 are MNHEY and SVGAGI. With V trimmed by 5 bases and J by 4 bases, 3 bases remained unmatched. CDR3 in amino acids: CASSHTGGETQYF. The CDR3, as DNA: TGTGCCAGCAGTCACACAGGGGGAGAGACCCAGTACTTC.

The chain is built from TRBV10-3 and TRBJ2-7, with TRBD2 identical over 10 bases. This CDR3 spans 14 amino acids. V was pared by 7 bases and J by 5 bases, with 8 bases of the junction left unmatched. Per the germline V gene, CDR1 is ENHRY and CDR2 is SYGVKD. The CDR3 region has the DNA TGTGCCATCACTACTAGCGGGAAGGTCGACGAGCAGTACTTC. It codes for CAITTSGKVDEQYF.